This is a list of T cell receptor beta chains from one sample in a study of T cells in Graves' hyperthyroidism and ophthalmopathy. TCRdb passed the multiplex PCR reads through MiXCR, listing each CDR3 protein once. The sample contains approximately 430,000 distinct CDR3 sequences, approximately 14% of which appear only once. Sequencing was carried out using blood. The receptors stem from a woman aged 18-30 years with Graves' hyperthyroidism. Each CDR3 is given with its conserved first and last residue. A D gene is named only where the DNA matches it firmly. Clone size is given for some rows only: seen once, a few or many times, or a class if the clone is expanded.

D gene: NA; V gene: TRBV3-1; clone size: few; J gene: TRBJ1-3; CDR3 protein: CASSHDSSGNTIYF; CDR3 DNA: TGTGCCAGCAGCCATGACAGCTCTGGAAACACCATATATTTT
D gene: NA; V gene: TRBV6-5; clone size: NA; J gene: TRBJ2-1; CDR3 protein: CASSYSRDGNEQFF; CDR3 DNA: TGTGCCAGCAGTTACTCACGGGATGGGAATGAGCAGTTCTTC
D gene: NA; V gene: TRBV11-1; clone size: NA; J gene: TRBJ2-6; CDR3 protein: CASSLTTGFGSNFGANVLTF; CDR3 DNA: TGTGCCAGCAGCCTTACAACAGGGTTCGGGAGTAACTTTGGGGCCAACGTCCTGACTTTC
D gene: TRBD2; V gene: TRBV20-1; clone size: many; J gene: TRBJ2-7; CDR3 protein: CSAPSASGAYEQYF; CDR3 DNA: TGCAGTGCACCATCAGCTAGCGGAGCCTACGAGCAGTACTTC
D gene: TRBD2; V gene: TRBV2; clone size: many; J gene: TRBJ2-3; CDR3 protein: CASSDLAGGLSTQYF; CDR3 DNA: TGTGCCAGCAGTGATCTAGCGGGAGGATTATCGACGCAGTATTTT
D gene: TRBD2; V gene: TRBV20-1; clone size: many; J gene: TRBJ2-1; CDR3 protein: CSAPRGSGSYNEQFF; CDR3 DNA: TGCAGTGCCCCCCGGGGGAGCGGGAGCTACAATGAGCAGTTCTTC
D gene: TRBD2; V gene: TRBV7-8; clone size: NA; J gene: TRBJ2-1; CDR3 protein: CASTLWASGGWGKQFF; CDR3 DNA: TGTGCCAGCACTCTCTGGGCGAGCGGGGGGTGGGGTAAGCAGTTCTTC
D gene: NA; V gene: TRBV6-1; clone size: many; J gene: TRBJ1-1; CDR3 protein: CASNRNTEAFF; CDR3 DNA: TGTGCCAGCAACAGGAACACTGAAGCTTTCTTT
D gene: TRBD2; V gene: TRBV19; clone size: NA; J gene: TRBJ2-1; CDR3 protein: CATQEGRGYNEQFF; CDR3 DNA: TGTGCCACTCAGGAGGGGAGGGGCTACAATGAGCAGTTCTTC
D gene: NA; V gene: TRBV7-3; clone size: NA; J gene: TRBJ2-3; CDR3 protein: CASSLPGNLSHTQYF; CDR3 DNA: TGTGCCAGCAGCTTACCTGGCAACCTAAGCCATACGCAGTATTTT
D gene: NA; V gene: TRBV7-9; clone size: NA; J gene: TRBJ2-1; CDR3 protein: CASSPPVLTGDEQFF; CDR3 DNA: TGTGCCAGCAGCCCGCCGGTCCTTACGGGTGATGAGCAGTTCTTC
D gene: TRBD1; V gene: TRBV4-2; clone size: few; J gene: TRBJ2-7; CDR3 protein: CASSRRQGLLANEQYF; CDR3 DNA: TGTGCCAGCAGCCGAAGACAGGGGTTACTGGCCAACGAGCAGTACTTC
D gene: TRBD1; V gene: TRBV3-1; clone size: many; J gene: TRBJ1-6; CDR3 protein: CASRDRGLDSPLHF; CDR3 DNA: TGTGCCAGCAGAGACAGGGGCCTAGATTCACCCCTCCACTTT
D gene: NA; V gene: TRBV5-1; clone size: few; J gene: TRBJ1-1; CDR3 protein: CASSSGLNMNTEAFF; CDR3 DNA: TGCGCCAGCAGCTCCGGACTGAACATGAACACTGAAGCTTTCTTT
D gene: TRBD2; V gene: TRBV24-1; clone size: NA; J gene: TRBJ2-1; CDR3 protein: CATSDWGGFKGEQFF; CDR3 DNA: TGTGCCACCAGTGATTGGGGGGGGTTTAAAGGTGAGCAGTTCTTC
D gene: NA; V gene: TRBV5-1; clone size: NA; J gene: TRBJ2-2; CDR3 protein: CASSLQGREYTGELFF; CDR3 DNA: TGCGCCAGCAGCTTACAGGGAAGGGAGTACACCGGGGAGCTGTTTTTT
D gene: TRBD1; V gene: TRBV2; clone size: many; J gene: TRBJ2-7; CDR3 protein: CASRGQAPYEQYF; CDR3 DNA: TGTGCCAGCAGGGGACAGGCCCCCTACGAGCAGTACTTC
D gene: NA; V gene: TRBV9; clone size: NA; J gene: TRBJ1-1; CDR3 protein: CASSVGQQGGTEAFF; CDR3 DNA: TGTGCCAGCAGCGTAGGCCAGCAGGGTGGAACTGAAGCTTTCTTT
D gene: TRBD1; V gene: TRBV29-1; clone size: few; J gene: TRBJ2-3; CDR3 protein: CSITGDTDTQYF; CDR3 DNA: TGCAGCATAACAGGGGACACAGATACGCAGTATTTT
D gene: NA; V gene: TRBV2; clone size: many; J gene: TRBJ1-1; CDR3 protein: CASSAGRTSSEAFF; CDR3 DNA: TGTGCCAGCAGCGCCGGACGGACGAGTAGTGAAGCTTTCTTT
D gene: NA; V gene: TRBV7-9; clone size: many; J gene: TRBJ2-3; CDR3 protein: CASSLGGSYSTDTQYF; CDR3 DNA: TGTGCCAGCAGCTTAGGGGGCAGCTATAGCACAGATACGCAGTATTTT
D gene: NA; V gene: TRBV29-1; clone size: NA; J gene: TRBJ2-2; CDR3 protein: CSVEAIDSKTGELFF; CDR3 DNA: TGCAGCGTTGAAGCCATTGACAGCAAAACCGGGGAGCTGTTTTTT
D gene: TRBD1; V gene: TRBV7-9; clone size: NA; J gene: TRBJ1-4; CDR3 protein: CASSSAQGESEKLFF; CDR3 DNA: TGTGCCAGCAGCTCCGCACAGGGGGAGAGTGAAAAACTGTTTTTT
D gene: NA; V gene: TRBV20-1; clone size: few; J gene: TRBJ2-3; CDR3 protein: CSVSGWNKGTDTQYF; CDR3 DNA: TGCAGTGTGTCAGGGTGGAACAAGGGCACAGATACGCAGTATTTT
D gene: TRBD2; V gene: TRBV7-2; clone size: few; J gene: TRBJ2-1; CDR3 protein: CASSLAASGGAGLFF; CDR3 DNA: TGTGCCAGCAGCTTAGCAGCTAGCGGGGGGGCGGGTTTGTTCTTC
D gene: NA; V gene: TRBV20-1; clone size: many; J gene: TRBJ2-3; CDR3 protein: CSARDYQRGDTQYF; CDR3 DNA: TGCAGTGCTAGAGATTACCAGAGGGGAGATACGCAGTATTTT
D gene: NA; V gene: TRBV12-3/TRBV12-4; clone size: many; J gene: TRBJ1-1; CDR3 protein: CASSLIVGNTEAFF; CDR3 DNA: TGTGCCAGCAGTTTAATCGTCGGGAACACTGAAGCTTTCTTT
D gene: TRBD2; V gene: TRBV5-1; clone size: NA; J gene: TRBJ2-5; CDR3 protein: CASSLVLAEEIQYF; CDR3 DNA: TGCGCCAGCAGCTTGGTGCTAGCGGAAGAGATCCAGTACTTC
D gene: NA; V gene: TRBV20-1; clone size: few; J gene: TRBJ1-5; CDR3 protein: CSATPATNQPQHF; CDR3 DNA: TGCAGTGCGACGCCCGCCACCAATCAGCCCCAGCATTTT